A selection of T cell receptor beta chains follows, all from one sample in a study of blood T cell repertoires in COVID-19. Repertoires were generated with immunoSEQ multiplex PCR, while TCRdb's copy carries only in-frame clones and drops some. Counted here are some 49,000 clones, about 86% occurring once; the ten biggest clones make up around 22%. Sequencing input: peripheral blood. These receptors were taken from an elderly woman with COVID-19, enrolled during active disease. Both conserved end residues are part of each CDR3. A D gene is named only where the DNA matches it firmly.

v_call: TRBV6-6; j_call: TRBJ1-1; d_call: .; cdr3_length: 15; cdr3_aa: CASSYGGGGNTEAFF
v_call: TRBV7-9; j_call: TRBJ1-1; d_call: .; cdr3_length: 11; cdr3_aa: CASSARVEAFF
v_call: TRBV10-2; j_call: TRBJ1-5; d_call: .; cdr3_length: 13; cdr3_aa: CASSQGSWSPQHF
v_call: TRBV2; j_call: TRBJ1-3; d_call: .; cdr3_length: 14; cdr3_aa: CASSPLGSGNTIYF
v_call: TRBV5-4; j_call: TRBJ1-2; d_call: TRBD1; cdr3_length: 13; cdr3_aa: CASSWVQGPGYTF
v_call: TRBV6-1; j_call: TRBJ2-3; d_call: .; cdr3_length: 13; cdr3_aa: CASSELLTDTQYF
v_call: TRBV24-1; j_call: TRBJ2-3; d_call: TRBD2; cdr3_length: 16; cdr3_aa: CATSDWTSGRIDTQYF
v_call: TRBV19; j_call: TRBJ1-1; d_call: .; cdr3_length: 15; cdr3_aa: CASTAATRMNTEAFF
v_call: TRBV18; j_call: TRBJ2-7; d_call: TRBD1; cdr3_length: 13; cdr3_aa: CASSRDSQNEQYF
v_call: TRBV13; j_call: TRBJ2-7; d_call: .; cdr3_length: 11; cdr3_aa: CASSFRSEQYF
v_call: TRBV10-3; j_call: TRBJ2-2; d_call: TRBD2; cdr3_length: 16; cdr3_aa: CAISEPGLAGSDGLFF
v_call: TRBV7-9; j_call: TRBJ1-5; d_call: TRBD1; cdr3_length: 16; cdr3_aa: CASSLDPTGSNQPQHF
v_call: TRBV7-2; j_call: TRBJ2-1; d_call: TRBD2; cdr3_length: 13; cdr3_aa: CASSHSGTSWEFF
v_call: TRBV27; j_call: TRBJ2-4; d_call: TRBD1; cdr3_length: 14; cdr3_aa: CASSADRGQNIQYF
v_call: TRBV29-1; j_call: TRBJ2-3; d_call: .; cdr3_length: 13; cdr3_aa: CSVAGGAEDTQYF
v_call: TRBV5-1; j_call: TRBJ1-2; d_call: .; cdr3_length: 14; cdr3_aa: CASSFLSANYGYTF
v_call: TRBV2; j_call: TRBJ2-5; d_call: .; cdr3_length: 11; cdr3_aa: CASSERETQYF
v_call: TRBV6-1; j_call: TRBJ1-2; d_call: .; cdr3_length: 17; cdr3_aa: CASSEARGGRANYGYTF
v_call: TRBV2; j_call: TRBJ1-5; d_call: .; cdr3_length: 13; cdr3_aa: CASRPGGLQPQHF
v_call: TRBV29-1; j_call: TRBJ2-7; d_call: TRBD2; cdr3_length: 14; cdr3_aa: CSVEGLAGAYEQYF
v_call: TRBV7-9; j_call: TRBJ2-5; d_call: .; cdr3_length: 15; cdr3_aa: CASSFRLGGQETQYF
v_call: TRBV11-2; j_call: TRBJ1-2; d_call: TRBD1; cdr3_length: 16; cdr3_aa: CASSLVRGGASYGYTF
v_call: TRBV4-2; j_call: TRBJ2-1; d_call: TRBD2; cdr3_length: 16; cdr3_aa: CASSLLGTSGRIEQFF
v_call: TRBV5-6; j_call: TRBJ2-7; d_call: TRBD2; cdr3_length: 16; cdr3_aa: CASSPTTGGKAYEQYF
v_call: TRBV12-3/TRBV12-4; j_call: TRBJ1-5; d_call: TRBD1; cdr3_length: 13; cdr3_aa: CASSQGAHQPQHF
v_call: TRBV27; j_call: TRBJ1-2; d_call: TRBD1; cdr3_length: 14; cdr3_aa: CASGFPGGNYGYTF
v_call: TRBV7-6; j_call: TRBJ1-1; d_call: TRBD1; cdr3_length: 14; cdr3_aa: CASSSSGGNTEAFF
v_call: TRBV18; j_call: TRBJ1-2; d_call: .; cdr3_length: 14; cdr3_aa: CASSLPQGSGNYTF
v_call: TRBV28; j_call: TRBJ2-1; d_call: .; cdr3_length: 15; cdr3_aa: CASSFMGAAGNEQFF
v_call: TRBV7-2; j_call: TRBJ2-7; d_call: TRBD2; cdr3_length: 17; cdr3_aa: CASSLVVSLAGPYEQYF
v_call: TRBV9; j_call: TRBJ2-5; d_call: TRBD2; cdr3_length: 16; cdr3_aa: CASSSPGLAGVETQYF
v_call: TRBV3-1/TRBV3-2; j_call: TRBJ2-7; d_call: TRBD2; cdr3_length: 15; cdr3_aa: CASSQTSGRSYEQYF
v_call: TRBV11-3; j_call: TRBJ2-1; d_call: .; cdr3_length: 13; cdr3_aa: CASSSSPYNEQFF
v_call: TRBV7-8; j_call: TRBJ2-7; d_call: TRBD2; cdr3_length: 17; cdr3_aa: CASSLGTSGTRSYEQYF
v_call: TRBV27; j_call: TRBJ2-3; d_call: TRBD1; cdr3_length: 17; cdr3_aa: CASSLRGQGPLTDTQYF
v_call: TRBV11-2; j_call: TRBJ2-1; d_call: TRBD2; cdr3_length: 16; cdr3_aa: CASSLDLAGGYNEQFF
v_call: TRBV6-4; j_call: TRBJ2-3; d_call: TRBD1; cdr3_length: 15; cdr3_aa: CASSEQGARTDTQYF
v_call: TRBV27; j_call: TRBJ1-4; d_call: .; cdr3_length: 13; cdr3_aa: CASRGQVNEKLFF
v_call: TRBV5-1; j_call: TRBJ2-7; d_call: TRBD1; cdr3_length: 15; cdr3_aa: CASSSLGGQAQEQYF
v_call: TRBV7-8; j_call: TRBJ1-2; d_call: .; cdr3_length: 14; cdr3_aa: CASSLTTTNYGYTF
v_call: TRBV6-5; j_call: TRBJ2-2; d_call: .; cdr3_length: 15; cdr3_aa: CASLPGRQNTGELFF
v_call: TRBV2; j_call: TRBJ1-6; d_call: TRBD1; cdr3_length: 15; cdr3_aa: CASSGQTGTHSPLHF
v_call: TRBV7-2; j_call: TRBJ2-2; d_call: .; cdr3_length: 12; cdr3_aa: CASSLPPGELFF
v_call: TRBV9; j_call: TRBJ2-7; d_call: .; cdr3_length: 15; cdr3_aa: CASSVQAEGTYEQYF
v_call: TRBV18; j_call: TRBJ1-1; d_call: .; cdr3_length: 16; cdr3_aa: CASSRDISSPNAEAFF